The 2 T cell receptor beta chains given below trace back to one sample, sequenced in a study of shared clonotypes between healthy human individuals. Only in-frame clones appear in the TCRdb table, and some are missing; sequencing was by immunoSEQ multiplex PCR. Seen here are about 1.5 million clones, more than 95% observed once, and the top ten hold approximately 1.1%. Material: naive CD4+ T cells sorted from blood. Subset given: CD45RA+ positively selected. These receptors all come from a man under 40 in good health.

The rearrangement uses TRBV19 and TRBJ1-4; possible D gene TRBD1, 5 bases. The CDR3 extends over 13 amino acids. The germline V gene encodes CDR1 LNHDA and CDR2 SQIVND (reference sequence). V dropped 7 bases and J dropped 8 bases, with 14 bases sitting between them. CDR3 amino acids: CASMGGLAEKLFF. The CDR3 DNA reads TGTGCCAGTATGGGGGGTTTGGCGGAAAAACTGTTTTTT.

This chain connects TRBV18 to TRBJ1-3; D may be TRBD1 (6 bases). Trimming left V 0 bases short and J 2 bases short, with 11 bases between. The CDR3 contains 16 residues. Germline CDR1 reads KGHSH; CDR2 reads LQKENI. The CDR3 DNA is TGTGCCAGCTCACCACCCACAGGGATACCTGGAAACACCATATATTTT. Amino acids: CASSPPTGIPGNTIYF.